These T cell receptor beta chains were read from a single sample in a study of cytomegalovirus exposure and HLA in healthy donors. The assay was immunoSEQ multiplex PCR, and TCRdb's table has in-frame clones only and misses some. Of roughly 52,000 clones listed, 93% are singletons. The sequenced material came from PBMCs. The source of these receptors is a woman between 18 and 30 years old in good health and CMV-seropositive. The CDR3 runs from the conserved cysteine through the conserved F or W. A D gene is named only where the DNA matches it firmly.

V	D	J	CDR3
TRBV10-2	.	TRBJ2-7	CASTDTGEQYF
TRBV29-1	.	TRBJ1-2	CSVEIGGAGSGYTF
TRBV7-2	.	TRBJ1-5	CASSVYSNQPQHF
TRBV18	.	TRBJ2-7	CASSPPGVGLDYEQYF
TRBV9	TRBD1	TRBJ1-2	CASSVVPPTGGGYTF
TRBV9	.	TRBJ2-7	CASSPGQSEEQYF
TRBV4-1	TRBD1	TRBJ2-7	CASSHGQGARYEQYF
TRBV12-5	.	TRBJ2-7	CASGRGQPPNGEQYF
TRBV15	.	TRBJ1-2	CATSRDRGGANGYTF
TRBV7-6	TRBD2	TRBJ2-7	CASSPTAGTAYEQYF
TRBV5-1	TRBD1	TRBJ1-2	CASSGPGGPYGYTF
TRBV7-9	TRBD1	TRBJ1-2	CASSMGQGQYGYTF
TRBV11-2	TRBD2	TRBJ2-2	CASSRDPGTRAGELFF
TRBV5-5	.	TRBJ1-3	CASSLVPLSGNTIYF
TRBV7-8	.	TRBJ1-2	CASSLEEAWGYTF
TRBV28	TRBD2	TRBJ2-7	CASSLGGEGLGYEQYF
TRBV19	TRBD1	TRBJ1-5	CASSETTGWEQPQHF
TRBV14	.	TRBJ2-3	CASSQVSSRVTDTQYF
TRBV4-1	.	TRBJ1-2	CASSQVVTTTPGYTF
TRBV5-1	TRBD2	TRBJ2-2	CASRGRASGISNTGELFF
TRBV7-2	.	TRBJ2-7	CASSLVPDKYEQYF
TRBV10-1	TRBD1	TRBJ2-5	CASREGQGTETQYF
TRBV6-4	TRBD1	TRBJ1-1	CASRQGRDTEAFF
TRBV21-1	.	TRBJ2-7	CASSKALQGPYEQYF
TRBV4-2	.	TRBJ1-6	CASSSQQQGNYNSPLHF
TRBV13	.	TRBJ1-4	CASSPYGGPSSQLFF
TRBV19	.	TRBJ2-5	CASSTPGQREIHF
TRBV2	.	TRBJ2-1	CASSYIQEQFF
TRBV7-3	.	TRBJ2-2	CASSQLANTGELFF
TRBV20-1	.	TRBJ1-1	CSGELNTEAFF
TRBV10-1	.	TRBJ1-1	CASSQSGRGTEAFF
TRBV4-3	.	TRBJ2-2	CASSPWFSIAGELFF